This TCR beta chain was documented in a study of early T cells in non-severe SARS-CoV-2 infection. About the study: Unsorted whole-blood RNA was sequenced in bulk, leaving chains unpaired. Study-wide findings and caveats: Matching against VDJdb likely underestimated virus-specific expansions, favoring anti-spike CD8.

This clonotype was counted only a few times. Its matching antigen is unknown. In the library, individual cDNA molecules carried attached unique molecular identifiers. One entry per CDR3 protein, called by TCRdb with MiXCR from the 5' RACE reads. The table lists around 86,000 distinct CDR3 sequences, roughly 14% of them singletons. From germline, CDR1 is DFQATT and CDR2 SNEGSKA (reference sequence). This CDR3 has 14 residues. V lost 3 bases and J 4 bases, leaving 12 bases between the germline ends. The specimen was whole blood. The rearrangement joins TRBV20-1 to TRBJ2-2; perhaps TRBD1 as D (5 bases). This TCR derives from an adult who was a healthcare worker with PCR-confirmed SARS-CoV-2 infection or an uninfected control (not recorded which). The CDR3: CSASRGSPTGELFF. In nucleotides, the CDR3 is TGCAGTGCTAGTAGGGGCAGTCCCACCGGGGAGCTGTTTTTT.